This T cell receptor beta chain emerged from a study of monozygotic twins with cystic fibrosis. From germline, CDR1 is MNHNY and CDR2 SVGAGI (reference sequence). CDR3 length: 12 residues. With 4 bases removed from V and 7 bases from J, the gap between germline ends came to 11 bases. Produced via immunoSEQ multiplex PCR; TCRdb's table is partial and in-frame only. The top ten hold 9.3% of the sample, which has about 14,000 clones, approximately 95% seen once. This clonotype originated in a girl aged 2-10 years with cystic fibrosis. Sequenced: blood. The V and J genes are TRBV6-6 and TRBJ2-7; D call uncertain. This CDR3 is CASSWGSVEQYF. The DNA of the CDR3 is TGTGCCAGCAGTTGGGGATCTGTTGAGCAGTACTTC.